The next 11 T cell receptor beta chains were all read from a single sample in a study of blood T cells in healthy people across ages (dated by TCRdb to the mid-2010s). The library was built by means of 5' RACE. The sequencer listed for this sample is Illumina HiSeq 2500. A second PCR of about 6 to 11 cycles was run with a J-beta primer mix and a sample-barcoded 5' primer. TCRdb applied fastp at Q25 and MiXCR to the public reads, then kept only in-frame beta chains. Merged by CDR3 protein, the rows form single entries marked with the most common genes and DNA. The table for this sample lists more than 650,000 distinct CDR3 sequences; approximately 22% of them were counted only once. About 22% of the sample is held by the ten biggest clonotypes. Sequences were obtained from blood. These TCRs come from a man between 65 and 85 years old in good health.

The CDR3 protein is CSARAAQGPNYGYTF. In DNA, the CDR3 is TGCAGTGCTAGAGCGGCCCAGGGGCCGAACTATGGCTACACCTTC. The chain employs TRBV20-1 and TRBJ1-2; perhaps TRBD1 as D (6 bases). The CDR3 length is 15 residues. The V gene lost 1 base and the J gene lost 2 bases, with 14 bases spanning the gap. Germline V gene sequence: CDR1 DFQATT, CDR2 SNEGSKA (reference sequence).

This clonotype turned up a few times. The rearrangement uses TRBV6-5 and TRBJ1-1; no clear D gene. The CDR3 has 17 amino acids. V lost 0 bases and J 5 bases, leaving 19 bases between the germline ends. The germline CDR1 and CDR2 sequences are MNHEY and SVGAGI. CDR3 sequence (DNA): TGTGCCAGCAGTTACTCGAGTGGGGAGTGGGCGCGGACTGAAGCTTTCTTT. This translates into CASSYSSGEWARTEAFF.

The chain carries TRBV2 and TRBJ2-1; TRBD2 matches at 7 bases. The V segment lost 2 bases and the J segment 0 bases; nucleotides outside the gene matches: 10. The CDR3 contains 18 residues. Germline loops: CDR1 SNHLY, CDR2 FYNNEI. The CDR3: CASSESSLAESSYNEQFF. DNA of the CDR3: TGTGCCAGCAGTGAATCGTCTCTAGCGGAGAGCTCCTACAATGAGCAGTTCTTC. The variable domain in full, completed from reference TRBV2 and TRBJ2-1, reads EPEVTQTPSHQVTQMGQEVILRCVPISNHLYFYWYRQILGQKVEFLVSFYNNEISEKSEIFDDQFSVERPDGSNFTLKIRSTKLEDSAMYFCASSESSLAESSYNEQFFGPGTRLTVL.

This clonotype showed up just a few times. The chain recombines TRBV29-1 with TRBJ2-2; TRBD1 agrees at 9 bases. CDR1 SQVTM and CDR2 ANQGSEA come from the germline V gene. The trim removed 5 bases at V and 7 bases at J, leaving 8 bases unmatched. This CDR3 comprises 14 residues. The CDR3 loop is CSVIRDRASGELFF. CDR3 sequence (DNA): TGCAGCGTTATCCGGGACAGGGCTAGCGGGGAGCTGTTTTTT.

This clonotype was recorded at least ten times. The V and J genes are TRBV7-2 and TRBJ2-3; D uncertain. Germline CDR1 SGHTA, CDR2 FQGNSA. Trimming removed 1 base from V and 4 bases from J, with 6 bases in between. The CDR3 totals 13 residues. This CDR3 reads CASSLEGPDTQYF. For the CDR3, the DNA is TGTGCCAGCAGCTTAGAAGGTCCAGATACGCAGTATTTT.

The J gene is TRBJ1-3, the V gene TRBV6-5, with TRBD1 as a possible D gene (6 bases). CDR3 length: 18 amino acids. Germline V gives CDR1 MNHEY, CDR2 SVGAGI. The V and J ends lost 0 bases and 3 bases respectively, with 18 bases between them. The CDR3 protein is CASSYSTARGFGGNTIYF. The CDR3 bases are TGTGCCAGCAGTTACTCGACAGCCAGGGGATTTGGTGGAAACACCATATATTTT.

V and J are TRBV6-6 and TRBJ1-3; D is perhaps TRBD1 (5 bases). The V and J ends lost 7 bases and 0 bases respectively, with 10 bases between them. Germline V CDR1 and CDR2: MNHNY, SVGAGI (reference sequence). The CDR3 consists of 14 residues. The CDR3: CASIVDISGNTIYF. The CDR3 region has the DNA TGTGCCAGCATTGTGGACATCTCTGGAAACACCATATATTTT.

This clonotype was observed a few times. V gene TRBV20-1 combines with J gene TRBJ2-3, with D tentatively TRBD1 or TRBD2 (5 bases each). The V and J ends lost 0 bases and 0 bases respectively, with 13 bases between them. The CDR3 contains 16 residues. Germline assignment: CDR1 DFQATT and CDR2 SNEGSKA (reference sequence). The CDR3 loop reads CSARDLRGVSTDTQYF. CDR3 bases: TGCAGTGCTAGAGATCTGAGAGGGGTCAGCACAGATACGCAGTATTTT.

Here the CDR3 DNA reads TGTGCCAGCACCAAAAGGGGTGGACAGGGCACTACCGGGGAGCTGTTTTTT. This encodes CASTKRGGQGTTGELFF. The genes are TRBV2 and TRBJ2-2; the match to TRBD1 covers 8 bases. The CDR3 is 17 amino acids. Germline V gives CDR1 SNHLY, CDR2 FYNNEI. J was trimmed by 5 bases and V by 7 bases; bases with no gene match: 15.

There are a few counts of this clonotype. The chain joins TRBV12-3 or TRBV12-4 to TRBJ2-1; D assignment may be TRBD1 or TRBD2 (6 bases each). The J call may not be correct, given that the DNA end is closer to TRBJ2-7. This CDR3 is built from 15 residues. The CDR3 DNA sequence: TGTGCCAGCAGTTCCCTCTCGGGGGCGGGAAACGAGCAGTACTTC. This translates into CASSSLSGAGNEQYF.

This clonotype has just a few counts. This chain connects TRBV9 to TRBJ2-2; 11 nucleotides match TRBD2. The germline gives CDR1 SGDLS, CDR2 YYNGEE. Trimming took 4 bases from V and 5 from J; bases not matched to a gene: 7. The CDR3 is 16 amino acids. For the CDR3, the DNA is TGTGCCAGCAGCCCGATAGGGACTAGCGGAACCGGGGAGCTGTTTTTT. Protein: CASSPIGTSGTGELFF.